One and the same sample provided the 14 T cell receptor beta chains below, sequenced in a study of blood T cell repertoires in COVID-19. Measured with immunoSEQ multiplex PCR; TCRdb has only the in-frame clones, and not every one. The repertoire includes hundreds of thousands of clones, 70% to 90% of them detected once, and 3% to 4.5% sits in the top ten. Sequencing used PBMCs or T cells enriched from blood (not recorded which). These receptors all stem from a middle-aged woman with acute COVID-19.

The chain uses TRBV5-4 and TRBJ2-1; TRBD2 aligns across 7 bases. CDR1 and CDR2 from the germline V gene are SGHNT and YYREEE (reference sequence). The CDR3 has 16 amino acids. V was pared by 4 bases and J by 0 bases, with 7 bases of the junction left unmatched. The CDR3 nucleotides are TGTGCCAGCAGCGGGCTAGCGGAGAGCTCCTACAATGAGCAGTTCTTC. Encoded protein: CASSGLAESSYNEQFF.

This clone was detected a few times. The chain links TRBV3-1 (or the pseudogene TRBV3-2) to TRBJ1-2; D unresolved. Germline CDR1 and CDR2: LGHDT and YNNKEL (reference sequence). This CDR3 contains 14 residues. V lost 4 bases and J lost 3, with 12 bases in between. The CDR3 here is CASSPRGLYYGYTF. The DNA of the CDR3 is TGTGCCAGCAGCCCTCGGGGATTATACTATGGCTACACCTTC.

The genes are TRBV7-3 and TRBJ2-1; TRBD2 matches at 8 bases. V shed 5 bases, J shed 7 bases, and the junction held 4 bases outside the gene matches. Germline CDR1 is SGHTA and CDR2 is FQGTGA. The CDR3 runs 13 residues. The CDR3 here is CASSTSGGNEQFF. The DNA of the CDR3 is TGTGCCAGCAGCACGAGCGGGGGAAATGAGCAGTTCTTC.

V usage is TRBV3-1 (or the pseudogene TRBV3-2) and J usage is TRBJ1-2, with D possibly TRBD1 on 6 matching bases. CDR3 length: 13 amino acids. Deletions cut 6 bases from V and 5 bases from J, with 13 bases between. Germline V gene sequence: CDR1 LGHDT, CDR2 YNNKEL (reference sequence). In DNA, the CDR3 is TGTGCCAGCAGTCGCTCAGGGGAATATGGCTACACCTTC. Translated: CASSRSGEYGYTF.

The gene calls are TRBV7-3 and TRBJ2-2; possibly TRBD2 for D (5 bases). V lost 2 bases, J lost 6 bases, and 16 bases lay in between. The CDR3 covers 16 residues. Germline CDR1 reads SGHTA; CDR2 reads FQGTGA. CDR3 nucleotides: TGTGCCAGCAGCTTAGGAGGCACTATGACTCCCGGGGAGCTGTTTTTT. Translating gives CASSLGGTMTPGELFF.

V gene TRBV28 combines with J gene TRBJ2-7; 9 bases agree with TRBD1. The J segment lost 5 bases and the V segment lost 3 bases, leaving 5 bases of the junction unmatched. The CDR3 contains 14 residues. Germline V CDR1 and CDR2: MDHEN, SYDVKM. CDR3 nucleotides: TGTGCCAGCAGTTTCCGGGACAGGGCCCACGAGCAGTACTTC. Translated, it gives CASSFRDRAHEQYF.

The chain uses TRBV5-4 and TRBJ2-3, with 13 bases aligning to TRBD2. J lost 7 bases, V lost 4 bases, and 15 bases had no gene match. The CDR3 contains 18 residues. Germline values: CDR1 SGHNT, CDR2 YYREEE (reference sequence). This CDR3 is CASSPRKGGTSGIHTQYF. The CDR3 coding sequence is TGTGCCAGCAGCCCCCGGAAAGGCGGGACTAGCGGGATTCATACGCAGTATTTT. Combining the CDR3 with reference TRBV5-4 and TRBJ2-3 gives the whole variable domain ETGVTQSPTHLIKTRGQQVTLRCSSQSGHNTVSWYQQALGQGPQFIFQYYREEENGRGNFPPRFSGLQFPNYSSELNVNALELDDSALYLCASSPRKGGTSGIHTQYFGPGTRLTVL.

This chain connects TRBV28 to TRBJ2-3; the match to TRBD2 covers 8 bases. The CDR3 extends over 14 amino acids. Unmatched junction bases numbered 6, after V lost 5 bases and J lost 5 bases. Germline loops: CDR1 MDHEN, CDR2 SYDVKM. DNA of the CDR3: TGTGCCAGCAGTAGAGCGGGAGAAAGAGATACGCAGTATTTT. This translates into CASSRAGERDTQYF.

Here the CDR3 DNA reads TGCGCCAGCAGCATTGGGACAGGGGGAATAATTCGGACGAATTCACCCCTCCACTTT. Its translation is CASSIGTGGIIRTNSPLHF. This chain uses TRBV4-1 with TRBJ1-6; 11 bases agree with TRBD1. This CDR3 region has 19 residues. J gave up 7 bases and V 5 bases, and 16 bases lay outside the gene matches. CDR1 is MGHRA and CDR2 is YSYEKL in the germline V gene.

This chain links TRBV7-2 with TRBJ1-2; D unclear. CDR3 length equals 13 residues. V lost 5 bases and J 5 bases, leaving 12 bases between the germline ends. Germline V CDR1 and CDR2: SGHTA, FQGNSA. CDR3 sequence reads: CASSTRGRYGYTF. CDR3 coding DNA: TGTGCCAGCAGCACTCGGGGTCGTTATGGCTACACCTTC. The whole variable domain, remainder taken from reference TRBV7-2 and TRBJ1-2, is GAGVSQSPSNKVTEKGKDVELRCDPISGHTALYWYRQSLGQGLEFLIYFQGNSAPDKSGLPSDRFSAERTGGSVSTLTIQRTQQEDSAVYLCASSTRGRYGYTFGSGTRLTVV.

The chain joins TRBV9 to TRBJ2-5, with TRBD2 matching 10 bases. This CDR3 comprises 16 residues. Germline assignment: CDR1 SGDLS and CDR2 YYNGEE. V lost 4 bases, J lost 5 bases, and 11 bases stayed unmatched. The CDR3 nucleotides are TGTGCCAGCAGCCCTGGACTAGCGGAAGGGTGGGAGACCCAGTACTTC. Amino acid sequence: CASSPGLAEGWETQYF. The complete variable domain, with remaining parts taken from reference TRBV9 and TRBJ2-5, reads DSGVTQTPKHLITATGQRVTLRCSPRSGDLSVYWYQQSLDQGLQFLIQYYNGEERAKGNILERFSAQQFPDLHSELNLSSLELGDSALYFCASSPGLAEGWETQYFGPGTRLLVL.

V usage is TRBV6-2 or TRBV6-3 and J usage is TRBJ1-2; 7 nucleotides line up with TRBD1. Losses at the gene ends were 2 bases for V and 0 bases for J; bases not matched to a gene: 9. This CDR3 is 17 amino acids long. The V gene's germline CDR1 is MNHEY and CDR2 SVGEGT. CDR3 coding DNA: TGTGCCAGCAGTTACGAGTCAGGGGGGCCGTCTAACTATGGCTACACCTTC. This translates into CASSYESGGPSNYGYTF.

The chain carries TRBV4-1 and TRBJ2-4, with D tentatively TRBD2 (6 bases). V gave up 5 bases and J gave up 0 bases, with 11 bases separating them. CDR3 length equals 15 residues. The germline V gene has CDR1 MGHRA and CDR2 YSYEKL. The CDR3 reads CASSGGSRAKNIQYF. For the CDR3, the DNA is TGCGCCAGCAGCGGGGGGTCGAGAGCCAAAAACATTCAGTACTTC.

This rearrangement joins TRBV24-1 to TRBJ2-1; 14 positions agree with TRBD2. The CDR3 is 16 residues long. Per germline, CDR1 KGHDR and CDR2 SFDVKD. V dropped 4 bases and J dropped 6; count of bases not matched to a gene: 4. CDR3 DNA: TGTGCCACCAGTGAACTGGGACTAGCGGGAGTCAATGAGCAGTTCTTC. This translates into CATSELGLAGVNEQFF.